The 5 T cell receptor beta chains in this list originate from one sample, sequenced in a study of shared clonotypes between healthy human individuals. The method was immunoSEQ multiplex PCR; TCRdb's version includes in-frame clones alone and lacks a portion of them. In the table there are around 1,000,000 clones, approximately 77% of which are singletons. The material sequenced was memory CD4+ T cells from PBMCs. Subset reported: CD45RA-negative fraction. The receptors originated from a man between 18 and 29 years old in good health. Some clones in this sample may be carry-over from other donors' samples.

The chain is built from TRBV10-3 and TRBJ2-5; TRBD1 agrees at 9 bases. The V segment lost 2 bases and the J segment 0 bases; nucleotides outside the gene matches: 1. The CDR3 extends over 15 amino acids. Germline V CDR1 and CDR2: ENHRY, SYGVKD. CDR3 DNA: TGTGCCATCAGTGAGGACAGGGGGTACCAAGAGACCCAGTACTTC. It codes for CAISEDRGYQETQYF.

The rearrangement joins TRBV7-8 to TRBJ2-3; D gene uncertain. CDR3 length equals 15 residues. The germline V and J ends were trimmed by 5 bases and 0 bases, with 12 bases remaining between them. Per the germline V gene, CDR1 is SGHVS and CDR2 is FQNEAQ. CDR3 nucleotide sequence: TGTGCCAGCAGCCCCCGACTGGCTAGCACAGATACGCAGTATTTT. This sequence encodes CASSPRLASTDTQYF. The whole variable domain, filled in from reference TRBV7-8 and TRBJ2-3, reads GAGVSQSPRYKVAKRGQDVALRCDPISGHVSLFWYQQALGQGPEFLTYFQNEAQLDKSGLPSDRFFAERPEGSVSTLKIQRTQQEDSAVYLCASSPRLASTDTQYFGPGTRLTVL.

The J gene is TRBJ2-1, the V gene TRBV7-9; tentative D call: TRBD1 (5 bases). This CDR3 has 15 amino acids. Germline V gives CDR1 SEHNR, CDR2 FQNEAQ (reference sequence). V was shortened by 1 base and J by 4 bases, with 11 bases between the two germline ends. The CDR3: CASSLEGKPYNEQFF. CDR3 DNA sequence: TGTGCCAGCAGCTTAGAGGGGAAGCCTTACAATGAGCAGTTCTTC. Full variable domain (outside the CDR3, taken from reference TRBV7-9 and TRBJ2-1): DTGVSQNPRHKITKRGQNVTFRCDPISEHNRLYWYRQTLGQGPEFLTYFQNEAQLEKSRLLSDRFSAERPKGSFSTLEIQRTEQGDSAMYLCASSLEGKPYNEQFFGPGTRLTVL.

Concerning this clone: This likely came from a read error, as a far larger clone is one base away. The V call is TRBV6-4, the J call TRBJ2-3; D call uncertain. There are 13 residues in the CDR3. CDR1 is MRHNA and CDR2 is SNTAGT in the germline V gene. V lost 2 bases to trimming and J lost 2 bases, with 5 bases between them. The CDR3 coding sequence is TGTGCCAGCAGTGACAGGCCCACAGATACGCAGTATTTT. It translates to CASSDRPTDTQYF.

The chain links TRBV4-3 to TRBJ2-3; 8 nucleotides agree with TRBD2. V trimming: 1 base; J trimming: 5 bases; junction bases outside the gene matches: 5. The CDR3 covers 15 residues. Germline CDR1 LGHNA, CDR2 YSLEER. The DNA for the CDR3 is TGCGCCAGCAGCCAAGGCGGGACTAGGGAAGATACGCAGTATTTT. Translating gives CASSQGGTREDTQYF.